This TCR beta chain was recorded in a study of blood T cell repertoires in COVID-19. Background on the study: T cells, B-cell-depleted T cells, or PBMCs provided the cDNA or gDNA that served as material.

Cohorts were based on clinical histories the participants reported. This clone showed up just a few times. The CDR3 loop spans 12 amino acids. Trimming stripped 8 bases from V and 8 bases from J, with 15 bases between. Germline CDR1 LGHNT, CDR2 FRNRAP. Methods used by the authors: Reference gene primer amplification gave estimated nucleated cell counts. Clones were sequenced by immunoSEQ multiplex PCR, and TCRdb holds only the in-frame ones, with some missing. Clonal size and the V and J genes are those of that table, whereas D and trimming came from the DNA. The sample lists around 140,000 clones; 84% were seen once.

The rearrangement uses TRBV12-5 and TRBJ1-2, with D tentatively TRBD1 (6 bases). The sequencing sample was made of PBMCs or T cells enriched from blood (not recorded which). The source of this sequence is a man aged 50-60 years in a cohort exposed to, infected with or recovered from COVID-19 (not recorded which). The CDR3 DNA sequence: TGTGCTAGTTCCGCAGGGGAGGGAGGCTACACCTTC. Translated: CASSAGEGGYTF.